This TCR beta chain was documented in a study of shared clonotypes between healthy human individuals. Whole-study context: Plates per donor: three CD4 naive, three CD4 memory, two CD8 naive, one CD8 memory. Whole-study findings and limits: Sample collection involved blood only; tissue repertoires are likely different. The study found lower generation probabilities in non-shared clonotypes than in those shared by all four donors.

Profiling relied on immunoSEQ multiplex PCR, and the TCRdb table lists in-frame clones only, not all of them. The sample yields about 1 million clones, about 75% seen once. This CDR3 is 14 amino acids long. The germline V and J ends were trimmed by 4 bases and 0 bases, with 10 bases remaining between them. Germline V CDR1 and CDR2: SGDLS, YYNGEE. Points on this clone: No antigen is known for it.

The chain couples TRBV9 to TRBJ1-1; no firm D call. The origin of this receptor is a man aged 18 to 30 in good health. Sequenced material: memory CD4+ T cells sorted from blood. The subset here: CD45RA-negative fraction. The CDR3, as DNA: TGTGCCAGCAGCAAGGTCGGATTGAACACTGAAGCTTTCTTT. Its translation is CASSKVGLNTEAFF.